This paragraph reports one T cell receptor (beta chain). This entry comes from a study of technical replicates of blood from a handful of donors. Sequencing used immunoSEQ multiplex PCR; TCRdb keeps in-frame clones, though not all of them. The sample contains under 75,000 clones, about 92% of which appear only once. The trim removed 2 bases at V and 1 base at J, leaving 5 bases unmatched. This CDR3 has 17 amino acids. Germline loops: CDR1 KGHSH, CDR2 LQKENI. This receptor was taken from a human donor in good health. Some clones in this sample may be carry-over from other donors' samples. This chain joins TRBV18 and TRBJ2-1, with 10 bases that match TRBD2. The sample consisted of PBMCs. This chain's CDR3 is CASSPWSSGSSYNEQFF. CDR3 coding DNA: TGTGCCAGCTCACCATGGTCTAGCGGGAGTTCCTACAATGAGCAGTTCTTC.